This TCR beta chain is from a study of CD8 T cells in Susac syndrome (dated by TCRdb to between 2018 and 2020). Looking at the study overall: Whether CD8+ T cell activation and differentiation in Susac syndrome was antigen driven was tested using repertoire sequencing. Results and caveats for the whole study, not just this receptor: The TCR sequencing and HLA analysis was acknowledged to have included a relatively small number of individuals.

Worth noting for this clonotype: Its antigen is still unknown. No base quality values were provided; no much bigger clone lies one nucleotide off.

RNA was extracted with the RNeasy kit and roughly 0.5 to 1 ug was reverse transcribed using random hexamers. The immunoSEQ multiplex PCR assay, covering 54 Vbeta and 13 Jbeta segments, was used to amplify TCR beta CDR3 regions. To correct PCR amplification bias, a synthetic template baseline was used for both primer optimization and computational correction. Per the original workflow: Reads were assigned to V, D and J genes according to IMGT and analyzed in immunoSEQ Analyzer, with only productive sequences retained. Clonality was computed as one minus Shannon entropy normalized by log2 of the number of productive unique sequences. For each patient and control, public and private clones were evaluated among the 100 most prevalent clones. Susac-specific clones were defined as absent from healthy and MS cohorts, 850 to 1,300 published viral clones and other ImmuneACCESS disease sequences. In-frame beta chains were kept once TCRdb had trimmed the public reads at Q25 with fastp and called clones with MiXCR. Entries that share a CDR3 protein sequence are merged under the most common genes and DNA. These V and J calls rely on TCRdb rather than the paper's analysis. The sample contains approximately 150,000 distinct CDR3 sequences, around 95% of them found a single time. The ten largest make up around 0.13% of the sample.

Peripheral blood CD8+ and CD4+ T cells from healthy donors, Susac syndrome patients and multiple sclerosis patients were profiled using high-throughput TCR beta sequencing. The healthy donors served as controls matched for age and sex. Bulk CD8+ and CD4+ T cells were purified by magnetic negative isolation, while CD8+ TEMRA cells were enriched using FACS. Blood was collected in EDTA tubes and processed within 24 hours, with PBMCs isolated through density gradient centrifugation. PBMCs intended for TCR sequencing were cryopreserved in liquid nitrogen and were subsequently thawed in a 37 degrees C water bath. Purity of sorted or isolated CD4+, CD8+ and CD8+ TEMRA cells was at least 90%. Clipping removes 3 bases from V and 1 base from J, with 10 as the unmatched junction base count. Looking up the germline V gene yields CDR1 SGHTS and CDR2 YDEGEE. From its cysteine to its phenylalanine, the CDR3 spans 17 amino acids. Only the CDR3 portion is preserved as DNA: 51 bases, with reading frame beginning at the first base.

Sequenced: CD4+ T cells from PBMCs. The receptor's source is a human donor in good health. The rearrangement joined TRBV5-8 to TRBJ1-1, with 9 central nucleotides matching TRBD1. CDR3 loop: CASSSVPGQGRNTEAFF. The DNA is TGTGCCAGCAGCTCCGTCCCGGGACAGGGTCGGAACACTGAAGCTTTCTTT.